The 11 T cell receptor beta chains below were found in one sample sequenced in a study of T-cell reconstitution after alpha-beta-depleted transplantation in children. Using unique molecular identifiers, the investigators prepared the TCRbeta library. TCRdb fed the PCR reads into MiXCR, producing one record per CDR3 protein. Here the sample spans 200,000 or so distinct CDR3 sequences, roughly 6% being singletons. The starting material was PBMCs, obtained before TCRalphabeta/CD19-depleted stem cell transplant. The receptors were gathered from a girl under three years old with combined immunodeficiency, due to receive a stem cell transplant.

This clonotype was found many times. In DNA form, the CDR3 reads TGTGCCAGCAGCGGAGGGGGCGACGAGCCTTCTAACTATGGCTACACCTTC. This encodes CASSGGGDEPSNYGYTF. This sequence joins TRBV9 and TRBJ1-2; 7 bases map to TRBD1. The CDR3 has 17 residues. CDR1 is SGDLS, CDR2 YYNGEE, per germline. V trimming: 3 bases; J trimming: 0 bases; junction bases outside the gene matches: 11.

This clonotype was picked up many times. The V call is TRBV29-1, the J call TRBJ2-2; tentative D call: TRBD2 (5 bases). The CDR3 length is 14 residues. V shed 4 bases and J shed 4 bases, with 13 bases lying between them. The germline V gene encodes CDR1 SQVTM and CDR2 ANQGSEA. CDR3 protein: CSVVTAGLTGELFF. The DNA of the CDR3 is TGCAGCGTTGTGACGGCAGGACTCACCGGGGAGCTGTTTTTT.

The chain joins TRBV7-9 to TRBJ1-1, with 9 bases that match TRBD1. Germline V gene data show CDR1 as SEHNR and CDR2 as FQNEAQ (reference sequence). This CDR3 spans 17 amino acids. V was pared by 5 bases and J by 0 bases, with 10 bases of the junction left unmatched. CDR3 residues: CASSVTGGRRLNTEAFF. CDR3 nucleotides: TGTGCCAGCAGCGTAACAGGGGGCAGAAGATTGAACACTGAAGCTTTCTTT.

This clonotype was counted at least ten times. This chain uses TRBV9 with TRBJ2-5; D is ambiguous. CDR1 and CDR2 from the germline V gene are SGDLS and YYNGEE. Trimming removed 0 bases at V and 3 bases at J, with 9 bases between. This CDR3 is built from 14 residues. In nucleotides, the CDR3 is TGTGCCAGCAGCGTAGGGGGATTTAAAGAGACCCAGTACTTC. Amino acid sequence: CASSVGGFKETQYF.

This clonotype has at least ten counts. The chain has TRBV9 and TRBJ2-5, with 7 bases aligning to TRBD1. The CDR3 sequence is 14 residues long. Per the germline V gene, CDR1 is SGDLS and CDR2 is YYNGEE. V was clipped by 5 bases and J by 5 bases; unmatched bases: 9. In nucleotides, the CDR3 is TGTGCCAGCAGTGACGACAGGGTGGGGGAGACCCAGTACTTC. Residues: CASSDDRVGETQYF.

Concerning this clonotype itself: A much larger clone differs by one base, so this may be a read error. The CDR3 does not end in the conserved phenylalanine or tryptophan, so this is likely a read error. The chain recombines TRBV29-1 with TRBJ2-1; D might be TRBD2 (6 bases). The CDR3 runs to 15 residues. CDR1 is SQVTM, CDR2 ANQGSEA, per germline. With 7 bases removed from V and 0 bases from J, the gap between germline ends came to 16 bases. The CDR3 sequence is CSAPEGALSYNEQFC. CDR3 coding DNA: TGCAGCGCCCCGGAGGGAGCGCTCTCCTACAATGAGCAGTTCTGC.

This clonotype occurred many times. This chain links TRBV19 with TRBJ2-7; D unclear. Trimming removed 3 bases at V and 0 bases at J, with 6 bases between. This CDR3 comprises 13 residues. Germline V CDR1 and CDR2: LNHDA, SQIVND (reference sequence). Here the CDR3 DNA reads TGTGCCAGTAGTATGGCCGCCTCCTACGAGCAGTACTTC. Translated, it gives CASSMAASYEQYF.

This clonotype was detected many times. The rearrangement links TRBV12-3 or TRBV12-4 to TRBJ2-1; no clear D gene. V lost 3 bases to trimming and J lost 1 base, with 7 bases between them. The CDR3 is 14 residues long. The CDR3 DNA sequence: TGTGCCAGCAGTTTCCGATTATCCTACAATGAGCAGTTCTTC. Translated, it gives CASSFRLSYNEQFF.

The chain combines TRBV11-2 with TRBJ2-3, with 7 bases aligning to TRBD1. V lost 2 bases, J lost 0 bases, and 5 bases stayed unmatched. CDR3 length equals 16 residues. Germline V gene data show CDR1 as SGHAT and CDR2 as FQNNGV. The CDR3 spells CASSLRGQVSTDTQYF. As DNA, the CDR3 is TGTGCCAGCAGCTTAAGGGGGCAGGTTAGCACAGATACGCAGTATTTT.

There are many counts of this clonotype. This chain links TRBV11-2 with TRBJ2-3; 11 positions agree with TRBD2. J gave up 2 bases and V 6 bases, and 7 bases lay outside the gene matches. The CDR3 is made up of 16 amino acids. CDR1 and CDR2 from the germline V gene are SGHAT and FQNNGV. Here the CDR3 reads CASSRIAGGPTDTQYF. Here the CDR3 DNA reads TGTGCCAGCAGTCGTATAGCGGGAGGGCCCACAGATACGCAGTATTTT.

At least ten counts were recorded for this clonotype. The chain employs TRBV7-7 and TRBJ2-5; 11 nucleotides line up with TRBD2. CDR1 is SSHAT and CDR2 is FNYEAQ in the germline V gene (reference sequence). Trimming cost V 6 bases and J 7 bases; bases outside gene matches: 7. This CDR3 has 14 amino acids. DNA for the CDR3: TGTGCCAGCAGACCTAGCGGGGGGTTGGGGACCCAGTACTTC. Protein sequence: CASRPSGGLGTQYF.